This record concerns one T cell receptor beta chain sequence. Germline CDR1 ENHRY, CDR2 SYGVKD. Trimming cost V 8 bases and J 2 bases; bases outside gene matches: 11. This CDR3 is 17 amino acids long. The sample comes from a study of blood T cell repertoires in COVID-19. Study information: The origin of the acute and convalescent COVID-19 samples was the United States, Italy and Spain.

The table came from immunoSEQ multiplex PCR; TCRdb's copy has only in-frame clones and leaves some out. The sample includes approximately 240,000 clones, 83% of them seen just once. The source of this sequence is a human donor in a cohort sampled during active COVID-19. The sequenced sample consisted of peripheral blood. This chain links TRBV10-3 with TRBJ2-2, with TRBD2 matching over 10 bases. The CDR3 loop is CAIGGGGTSANTGELFF. DNA for the CDR3: TGTGCCATCGGAGGGGGGGGGACTAGCGCAAACACCGGGGAGCTGTTTTTT.